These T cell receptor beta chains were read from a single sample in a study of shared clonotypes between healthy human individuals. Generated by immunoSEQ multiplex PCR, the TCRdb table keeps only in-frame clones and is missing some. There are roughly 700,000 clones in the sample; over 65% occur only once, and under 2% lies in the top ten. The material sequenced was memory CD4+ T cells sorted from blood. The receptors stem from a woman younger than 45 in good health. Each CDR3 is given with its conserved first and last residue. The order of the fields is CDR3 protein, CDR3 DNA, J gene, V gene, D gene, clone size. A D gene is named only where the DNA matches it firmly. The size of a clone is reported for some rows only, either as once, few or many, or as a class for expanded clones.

CASSIGLAGVIYEQYF	TGTGCCAGTAGTATTGGACTAGCGGGAGTAATCTACGAGCAGTACTTC	TRBJ2-7	TRBV19	TRBD2	-
CSVSGEGGYGYTF	TGCAGCGTTTCGGGGGAAGGTGGCTATGGCTACACCTTC	TRBJ1-2	TRBV29-1	-	-
CASSQVETSGRSDTQYF	TGTGCCAGCAGCCAAGTGGAGACTAGCGGGAGGTCAGATACGCAGTATTTT	TRBJ2-3	TRBV4-2	TRBD2	-
CASSQTENTEAFF	TGTGCCAGTAGTCAAACGGAAAACACTGAAGCTTTCTTT	TRBJ1-1	TRBV19	-	-
CASSTPDRTNEKLFF	TGTGCCAGCAGCACACCGGACAGAACTAATGAAAAACTGTTTTTT	TRBJ1-4	TRBV4-2	-	few
CASSDRVNSEAFF	TGCGCCAGCAGTGACAGGGTCAACTCTGAAGCTTTCTTT	TRBJ1-1	TRBV10-1	-	-
CASSDLDGLAGDTYNEQFF	TGTGCCAGCAGCGATTTAGACGGACTAGCGGGAGACACCTACAATGAGCAGTTCTTC	TRBJ2-1	TRBV9	TRBD2	once
CASSEGAGVGEAFF	TGTGCCAGCAGTGAAGGGGCAGGGGTGGGTGAAGCTTTCTTT	TRBJ1-1	TRBV6-1	-	few
CAAGTGSYYEQYF	TGTGCCGCCGGGACAGGGTCATACTACGAGCAGTACTTC	TRBJ2-7	TRBV28	TRBD1	once
CASSLIGRGTGSYEQYF	TGTGCCAGCAGCTTAATCGGTAGGGGGACAGGGAGCTACGAGCAGTACTTC	TRBJ2-7	TRBV11-2	TRBD1	-
CATRASVYSTDTQYF	TGTGCCACCAGAGCGAGCGTTTACAGCACAGATACGCAGTATTTT	TRBJ2-3	TRBV15	-	-
CASSFTGTGGQNIQYF	TGTGCCAGCAGCTTTACCGGGACAGGGGGACAAAACATTCAGTACTTC	TRBJ2-4	TRBV7-9	TRBD1	few
CASSGTSGSNYNEQFF	TGCGCCAGCAGCGGGACTAGCGGGAGTAATTACAATGAGCAGTTCTTC	TRBJ2-1	TRBV4-1	TRBD2	-